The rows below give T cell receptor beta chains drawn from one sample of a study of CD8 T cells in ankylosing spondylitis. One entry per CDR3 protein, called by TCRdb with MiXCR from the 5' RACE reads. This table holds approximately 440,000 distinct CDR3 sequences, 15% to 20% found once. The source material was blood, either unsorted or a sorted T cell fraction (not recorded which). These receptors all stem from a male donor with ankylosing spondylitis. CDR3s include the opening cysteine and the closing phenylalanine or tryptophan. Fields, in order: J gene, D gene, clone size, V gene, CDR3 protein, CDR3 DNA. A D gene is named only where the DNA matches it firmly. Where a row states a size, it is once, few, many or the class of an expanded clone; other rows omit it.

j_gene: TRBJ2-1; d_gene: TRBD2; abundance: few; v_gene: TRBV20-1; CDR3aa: CSVLPGLAGWWQFF; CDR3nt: TGCAGTGTTTTACCGGGACTAGCGGGATGGTGGCAGTTCTTC
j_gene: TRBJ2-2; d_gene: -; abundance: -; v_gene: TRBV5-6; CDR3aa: CASSRTGGANTGELFF; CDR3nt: TGTGCCAGCAGCAGAACAGGGGGGGCGAACACCGGGGAGCTGTTTTTT
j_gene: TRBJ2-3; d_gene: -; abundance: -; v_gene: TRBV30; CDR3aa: CAWSVRSGDTQYF; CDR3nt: TGTGCCTGGAGTGTACGGAGTGGAGATACGCAGTATTTT
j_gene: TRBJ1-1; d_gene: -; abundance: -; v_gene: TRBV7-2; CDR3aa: CASAGAAPEAFF; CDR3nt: TGTGCCAGCGCCGGGGCGGCCCCTGAAGCTTTCTTT
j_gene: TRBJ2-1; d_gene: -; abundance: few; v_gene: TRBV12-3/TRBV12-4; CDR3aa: CASSFQGRQFF; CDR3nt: TGTGCCAGCAGTTTTCAGGGGAGGCAGTTCTTC
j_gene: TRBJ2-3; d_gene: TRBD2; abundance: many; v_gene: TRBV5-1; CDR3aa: CASSLASGGAKDTQYF; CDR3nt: TGCGCCAGCAGCTTGGCTAGCGGGGGGGCGAAAGATACGCAGTATTTT
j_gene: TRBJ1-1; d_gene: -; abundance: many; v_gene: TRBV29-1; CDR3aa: CSVDSWNTEAFF; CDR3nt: TGCAGCGTTGACAGCTGGAACACTGAAGCTTTCTTT
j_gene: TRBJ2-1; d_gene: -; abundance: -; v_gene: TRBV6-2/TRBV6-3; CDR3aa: CASRSMGLGQFF; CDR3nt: TGTGCCAGCAGGAGCATGGGTTTGGGGCAGTTCTTC
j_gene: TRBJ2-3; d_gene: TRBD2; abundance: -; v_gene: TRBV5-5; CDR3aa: CASSFSSSGRKADTQYF; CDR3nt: TGTGCCAGCAGCTTCTCGTCTAGCGGTAGAAAAGCGGATACGCAGTATTTT
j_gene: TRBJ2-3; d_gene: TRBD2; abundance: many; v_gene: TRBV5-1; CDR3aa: CASSLALAGMTDTQYF; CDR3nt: TGCGCCAGCAGCTTGGCACTAGCGGGAATGACAGATACGCAGTATTTT
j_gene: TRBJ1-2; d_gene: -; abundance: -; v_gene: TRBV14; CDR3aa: CASSQVMSNYGYTF; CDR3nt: TGTGCCAGCAGCCAAGTGATGTCCAACTATGGCTACACCTTC
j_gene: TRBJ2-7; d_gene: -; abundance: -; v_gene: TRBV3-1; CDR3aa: CASSRTRQITYEQYF; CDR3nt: TGTGCCAGCAGCCGAACCAGACAGATCACCTACGAGCAGTACTTC
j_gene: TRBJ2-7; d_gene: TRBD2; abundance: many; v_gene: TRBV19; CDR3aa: CASSLGTSGYEQYF; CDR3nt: TGTGCCAGTAGTCTGGGGACTAGCGGCTACGAGCAGTACTTC
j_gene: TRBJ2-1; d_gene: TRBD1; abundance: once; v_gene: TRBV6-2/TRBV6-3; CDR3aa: CASSTQGWNEQFF; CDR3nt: TGTGCCAGCAGTACACAGGGGTGGAATGAGCAGTTCTTC
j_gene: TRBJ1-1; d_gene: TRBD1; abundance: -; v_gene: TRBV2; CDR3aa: CASSRQGAVNTEAFF; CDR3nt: TGTGCCAGCAGCAGACAGGGGGCTGTGAACACTGAAGCTTTCTTT
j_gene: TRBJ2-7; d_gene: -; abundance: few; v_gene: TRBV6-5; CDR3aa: CASSTKGYEQYF; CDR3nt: TGTGCCAGCAGTACAAAGGGATACGAGCAGTACTTC
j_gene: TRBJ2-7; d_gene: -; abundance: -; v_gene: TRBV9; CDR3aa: CASSVAGTSYEQYF; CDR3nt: TGTGCCAGCAGCGTGGCGGGTACCTCCTACGAGCAGTACTTC
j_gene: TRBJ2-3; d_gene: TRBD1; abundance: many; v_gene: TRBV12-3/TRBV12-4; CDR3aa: CASSLADRGIVDAQYF; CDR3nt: TGTGCCAGCAGTTTAGCGGACAGGGGGATCGTTGATGCGCAGTATTTT
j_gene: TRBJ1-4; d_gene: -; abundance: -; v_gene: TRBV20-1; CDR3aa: CCVSREGVWGDEKLFF; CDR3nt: TGCTGCGTCTCCCGAGAGGGGGTTTGGGGGGATGAAAAACTGTTTTTT
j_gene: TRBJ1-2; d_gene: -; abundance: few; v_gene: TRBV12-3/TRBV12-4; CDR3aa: CASSYYTGTKGYTF; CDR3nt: TGTGCCAGCAGTTATTATACCGGGACGAAGGGCTACACCTTC
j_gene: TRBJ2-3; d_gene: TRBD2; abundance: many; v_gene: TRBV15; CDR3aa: CATSRTLAGAADTQYF; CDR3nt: TGTGCCACCAGCAGAACCCTAGCGGGAGCCGCAGATACGCAGTATTTT
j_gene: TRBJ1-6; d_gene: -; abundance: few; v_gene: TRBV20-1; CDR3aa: CSARVGAYNSPLHF; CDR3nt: TGCAGTGCTAGAGTGGGGGCCTATAATTCACCCCTCCACTTT
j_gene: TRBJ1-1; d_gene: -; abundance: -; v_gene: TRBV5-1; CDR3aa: CASSLQAAGTEAFF; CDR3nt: TGCGCCAGCAGCTTGCAGGCGGCGGGTACTGAAGCTTTCTTT
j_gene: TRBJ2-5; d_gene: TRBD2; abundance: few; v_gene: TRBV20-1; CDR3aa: CSARPRIAGYETQYF; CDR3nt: TGCAGTGCTAGACCCCGAATAGCGGGATATGAGACCCAGTACTTC
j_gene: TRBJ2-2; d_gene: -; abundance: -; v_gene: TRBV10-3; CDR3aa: CAIRAGPLNTGELFF; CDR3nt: TGTGCCATCAGGGCGGGACCACTCAACACCGGGGAGCTGTTTTTT